The rows below give T cell receptor beta chains drawn from one sample of a study of cytomegalovirus exposure and HLA in healthy donors. TCRdb keeps only in-frame clones here, not all; method: immunoSEQ multiplex PCR. The repertoire includes 150,000 to 200,000 clones, over 70% of them detected once, and just over 2% sits in the top ten. Specimen: PBMCs. Receptors originate from a woman aged 18-35 years in good health and CMV-seropositive. CDR3s include the opening cysteine and the closing phenylalanine or tryptophan. A D gene is named only where the DNA matches it firmly. Clone size is stated in some rows and not others, as once, few, many or a class when expanded.

length	D	V	size	J	CDR3	DNA
14	.	TRBV5-1	few	TRBJ2-1	CASTRGPGTNEQFF	TGCGCCAGCACCCGAGGGCCGGGAACGAATGAGCAGTTCTTC
11	.	TRBV20-1	.	TRBJ1-5	CSAQAGRAQHF	TGCAGTGCTCAGGCAGGTCGTGCCCAGCATTTT
16	.	TRBV9	.	TRBJ2-3	CASSAWSGTSTDTQYF	TGTGCCAGCAGCGCTTGGTCGGGGACTAGCACAGATACGCAGTATTTT
13	.	TRBV5-6	.	TRBJ1-2	CASSLGQGFGYTF	TGTGCCAGCAGCTTGGGGCAGGGTTTTGGCTACACCTTC
14	.	TRBV9	.	TRBJ1-1	CASSAGDTNTEAFF	TGTGCCAGCAGCGCTGGGGACACTAACACTGAAGCTTTCTTT
15	.	TRBV19	once	TRBJ1-3	CASSTQQGSGNTIYF	TGTGCCAGTAGTACCCAACAGGGATCCGGAAACACCATATATTTT
13	.	TRBV19	.	TRBJ1-2	CASSTGRVYGYTF	TGTGCCAGTAGTACCGGCCGGGTGTATGGCTACACCTTC
16	TRBD2	TRBV27	.	TRBJ2-2	CASSLMPGGNTGELFF	TGTGCCAGCAGTTTAATGCCGGGGGGAAACACCGGGGAGCTGTTTTTT
16	.	TRBV5-6	.	TRBJ2-2	CASSLLSGRYTGELFF	TGTGCCAGCAGCTTGCTAAGCGGGCGCTACACCGGGGAGCTGTTTTTT
14	.	TRBV5-1	once	TRBJ2-7	CASSLQGHSYEQYF	TGCGCCAGCAGCTTGCAGGGACACTCCTACGAGCAGTACTTC
14	TRBD1	TRBV2	.	TRBJ1-6	CASSTGQHNSPLHF	TGTGCCAGCAGTACGGGACAGCATAATTCACCCCTCCACTTT
12	TRBD1	TRBV13	.	TRBJ1-2	CASSAQGYGYTF	TGTGCCAGCAGCGCACAGGGGTATGGCTACACCTTC
14	.	TRBV28	.	TRBJ1-4	CASSSPGANEKLFF	TGTGCCAGCAGTTCTCCAGGGGCAAACGAAAAACTGTTTTTT
13	.	TRBV6-5	.	TRBJ1-2	CASSLGQNYGYTF	TGTGCCAGCAGTCTCGGACAGAACTATGGCTACACCTTC